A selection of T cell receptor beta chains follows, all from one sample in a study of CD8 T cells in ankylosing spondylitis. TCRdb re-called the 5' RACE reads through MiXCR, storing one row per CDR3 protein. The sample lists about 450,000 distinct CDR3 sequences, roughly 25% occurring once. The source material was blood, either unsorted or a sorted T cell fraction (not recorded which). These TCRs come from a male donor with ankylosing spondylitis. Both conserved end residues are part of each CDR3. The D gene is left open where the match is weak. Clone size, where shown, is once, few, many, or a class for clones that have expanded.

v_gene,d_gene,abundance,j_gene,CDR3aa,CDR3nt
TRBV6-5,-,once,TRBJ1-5,CASSYWGNSNQPQHF,TGTGCCAGCAGTTACTGGGGGAATAGCAATCAGCCCCAGCATTTT
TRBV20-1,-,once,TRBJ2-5,CSAREKGETQYF,TGCAGTGCTAGAGAAAAGGGAGAGACCCAGTACTTC
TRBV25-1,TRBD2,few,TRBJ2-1,CASSKRASGNNEQFF,TGTGCCAGCAGTAAAAGGGCTAGCGGGAATAATGAGCAGTTCTTC
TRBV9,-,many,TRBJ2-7,CASSSGLSYEQYF,TGTGCCAGCAGCTCGGGTCTCTCCTACGAGCAGTACTTC
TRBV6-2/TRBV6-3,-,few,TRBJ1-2,CASSFFGRTSANYGYTF,TGTGCCAGCAGTTTCTTCGGCCGAACCTCAGCCAACTATGGCTACACCTTC
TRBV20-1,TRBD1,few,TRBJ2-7,CSAAIGDRPQGEQYF,TGCAGTGCTGCAATAGGGGACAGGCCCCAGGGGGAGCAGTACTTC
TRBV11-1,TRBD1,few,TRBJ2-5,CASSTRTGGTMSVQETQYF,TGTGCCAGCAGCACCAGGACAGGGGGAACTATGTCGGTACAAGAGACCCAGTACTTC
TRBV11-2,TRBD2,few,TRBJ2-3,CASSEKGRGDTQYF,TGTGCCAGCAGCGAAAAGGGGAGGGGAGATACGCAGTATTTT
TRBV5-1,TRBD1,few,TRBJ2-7,CASRRDRVYEQYF,TGCGCCAGCAGACGGGACAGGGTTTACGAGCAGTACTTC
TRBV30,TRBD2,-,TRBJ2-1,CAWSGSSGTYNEQFF,TGTGCCTGGAGCGGATCTAGCGGAACCTACAATGAGCAGTTCTTC
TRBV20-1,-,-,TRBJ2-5,CSASPQEETQYF,TGCAGTGCCTCCCCGCAGGAAGAGACCCAGTACTTC
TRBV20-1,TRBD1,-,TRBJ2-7,CSASPARYRGPEQYF,TGCAGTGCTAGTCCCGCCAGGTACAGGGGGCCCGAGCAGTACTTC
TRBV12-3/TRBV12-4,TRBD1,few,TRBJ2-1,CASRTGTGTYNEQFF,TGTGCCAGTCGAACCGGGACAGGGACCTACAATGAGCAGTTCTTC
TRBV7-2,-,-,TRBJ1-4,CASSPQGNTNEKLFF,TGTGCCAGCAGCCCCCAGGGAAACACTAATGAAAAACTGTTTTTT
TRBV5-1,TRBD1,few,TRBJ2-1,CASSADRVPYNEQFF,TGCGCCAGCAGCGCGGACAGGGTCCCCTACAATGAGCAGTTCTTC
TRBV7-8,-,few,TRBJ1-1,CASKQGLNTEAFF,TGTGCCAGCAAACAGGGCCTGAACACTGAAGCTTTCTTT
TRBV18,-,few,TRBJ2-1,CASSSGFSSYNEQFF,TGTGCCAGCTCATCAGGATTTAGCTCCTACAATGAGCAGTTCTTC
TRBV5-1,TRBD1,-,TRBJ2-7,CASSLQGASYEQYF,TGCGCCAGCAGCTTACAGGGGGCGTCCTACGAGCAGTACTTC
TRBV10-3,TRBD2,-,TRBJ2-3,CAITRTSGMGTDTQYF,TGTGCCATCACCAGGACTAGCGGGATGGGCACAGATACGCAGTATTTT
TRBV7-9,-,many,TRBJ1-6,CASRKGATSPLHF,TGTGCCAGCAGGAAAGGGGCGACTTCACCCCTCCACTTT
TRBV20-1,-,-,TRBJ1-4,CSVNRDTGEKLFF,TGCAGTGTTAACCGGGACACGGGTGAAAAACTGTTTTTT
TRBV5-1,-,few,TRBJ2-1,CASSLEGLLGGEQFF,TGCGCCAGCAGCTTGGAGGGACTCCTAGGGGGTGAGCAGTTCTTC
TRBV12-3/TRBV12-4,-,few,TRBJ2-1,CASSFSAGEQFF,TGTGCCAGCAGTTTCTCCGCGGGGGAGCAGTTCTTC
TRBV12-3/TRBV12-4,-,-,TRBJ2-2,CASSLTGTGTGELFF,TGTGCCAGCAGTCTGACAGGCACGGGGACCGGGGAGCTGTTTTTT
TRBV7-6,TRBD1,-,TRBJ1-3,CASSTRTGAGGNTIYF,TGTGCCAGCAGCACCCGGACAGGGGCAGGTGGAAACACCATATATTTT
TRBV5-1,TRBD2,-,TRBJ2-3,CASSLGGLTGGTADTQYF,TGCGCCAGCAGCTTGGGGGGGTTAACGGGAGGAACCGCAGATACGCAGTATTTT
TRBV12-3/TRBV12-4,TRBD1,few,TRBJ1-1,CASSLGDRNTEAFF,TGTGCCAGCAGTTTAGGGGACAGGAACACTGAAGCTTTCTTT
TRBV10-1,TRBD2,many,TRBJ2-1,CASSENSGSGEQFF,TGCGCCAGCAGTGAGAATAGCGGGAGCGGTGAGCAGTTCTTC
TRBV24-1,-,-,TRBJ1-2,CATSGGAGYGYTF,TGTGCCACCAGTGGGGGGGCTGGCTATGGCTACACCTTC
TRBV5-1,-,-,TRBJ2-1,CASSFSGPMYNEQFF,TGCGCCAGCAGCTTTTCAGGACCCATGTACAATGAGCAGTTCTTC
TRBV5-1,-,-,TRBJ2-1,CASSLGSGANEQFF,TGCGCCAGCAGCTTGGGGTCAGGGGCGAATGAGCAGTTCTTC
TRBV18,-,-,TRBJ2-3,CASSPADTDTQYF,TGTGCCAGCTCACCAGCCGACACAGATACGCAGTATTTT
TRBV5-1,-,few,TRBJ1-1,CASSFDSQNTEAFF,TGCGCCAGCAGCTTCGACAGCCAGAACACTGAAGCTTTCTTT
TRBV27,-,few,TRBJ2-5,CASRDLWETQYF,TGTGCCAGCAGGGACCTTTGGGAGACCCAGTACTTC
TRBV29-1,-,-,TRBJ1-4,CSTTSGGEKLFF,TGCAGCACAACCTCTGGAGGGGAAAAACTGTTTTTT
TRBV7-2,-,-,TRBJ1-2,CASSRIGYYGYTF,TGTGCCAGCAGCCGAATAGGATACTATGGCTACACCTTC
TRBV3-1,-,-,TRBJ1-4,CASSRQDEKLFF,TGTGCCAGCAGCCGCCAGGACGAAAAACTGTTTTTT
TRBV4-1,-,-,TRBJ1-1,CASSPAGVGTLEAFF,TGCGCCAGCAGCCCCGCCGGGGTAGGGACTCTTGAAGCTTTCTTT
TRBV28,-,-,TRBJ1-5,CASSSGSYNQPQHF,TGTGCCAGCAGTTCTGGCAGCTATAATCAGCCCCAGCATTTT
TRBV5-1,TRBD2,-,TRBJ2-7,CASSLAPSGSSYEQYF,TGCGCCAGCAGCTTGGCGCCTAGCGGGAGCTCCTACGAGCAGTACTTC